The 24 T cell receptor beta chains reported below all come from one sample, sequenced in a study of shared clonotypes between healthy human individuals. CD45RO negativity and positive selection for CCR7 defined naive CD8 cells, a population that excluded terminally differentiated effector memory CD45RA+ cells. Clones were read by immunoSEQ multiplex PCR, and TCRdb kept only the in-frame ones, dropping some. The sample consists of approximately 740,000 clones, approximately 92% of them appearing once. Sequencing was carried out using naive CD8+ T cells sorted from blood. Source of these receptors: a young man in good health.

The genes are TRBV7-8 and TRBJ2-7; 9 bases match TRBD2. CDR3 length: 17 residues. V lost 4 bases to trimming and J lost 7 bases; unmatched junction nucleotides: 17. The V gene's germline CDR1 is SGHVS and CDR2 FQNEAQ. CDR3 DNA sequence: TGTGCCAGCAGCTCCCAATTGGGTAGCGGGAGTTTCTTGGAGCAGTACTTC. This sequence encodes CASSSQLGSGSFLEQYF.

The gene calls are TRBV5-1 and TRBJ2-1; TRBD1 aligns across 7 bases. Germline assignment: CDR1 SGHRS and CDR2 YFSETQ. The CDR3 runs to 18 residues. With 3 bases clipped from V and 6 bases from J, the junction kept 18 bases outside the gene matches. The CDR3: CASSSDLTGNWIINEQFF. The CDR3 DNA is TGCGCCAGCAGCTCAGACCTGACAGGGAACTGGATCATCAATGAGCAGTTCTTC. The full variable domain, in which reference TRBV5-1 and TRBJ2-1 provide the parts outside the CDR3, is KAGVTQTPRYLIKTRGQQVTLSCSPISGHRSVSWYQQTPGQGLQFLFEYFSETQRNKGNFPGRFSGRQFSNSRSEMNVSTLELGDSALYLCASSSDLTGNWIINEQFFGPGTRLTVL.

This rearrangement joins TRBV7-9 to TRBJ2-5; TRBD1 is a possible D gene (6 bases). V dropped 6 bases and J dropped 1 base, with 18 bases sitting between them. Germline assignment: CDR1 SEHNR and CDR2 FQNEAQ (reference sequence). The CDR3 spans 16 residues. The CDR3 protein is CASRRSSTGFQETQYF. CDR3 sequence (DNA): TGTGCCAGCAGACGCAGTAGCACAGGGTTCCAAGAGACCCAGTACTTC.

V and J are TRBV6-9 and TRBJ2-1; D ambiguous. The germline V and J ends were trimmed by 3 bases and 5 bases, with 11 bases remaining between them. Germline V gene data show CDR1 as MNHGY and CDR2 as SVAAGI. This CDR3 has 14 amino acids. For the CDR3, the DNA is TGTGCCAGCAGTTACGAACTGGGTAACAATGAGCAGTTCTTC. It yields the protein CASSYELGNNEQFF.

This sequence joins TRBV6-5 and TRBJ1-1; no reliable D call. CDR3 length equals 15 residues. Germline CDR1 is MNHEY and CDR2 is SVGAGI. The V end lost 4 bases, the J end lost 4 bases, and 16 bases lay between the germline ends. The CDR3, as DNA: TGTGCCAGCAGTTCCGACTATGAGGGAGCCACTGAAGCTTTCTTT. Translation gives CASSSDYEGATEAFF.

V is TRBV27 and J is TRBJ2-1; TRBD2 matches at 12 bases. Germline loops: CDR1 MNHEY, CDR2 SMNVEV (reference sequence). V lost 7 bases and J lost 7; bases outside the gene matches: 8. The CDR3 is 15 residues long. Here the CDR3 reads CASTTGTSGFNEQFF. The CDR3 DNA is TGTGCCAGCACCACCGGGACTAGCGGGTTTAATGAGCAGTTCTTC.

The genes are TRBV6-5 and TRBJ2-1, with 12 positions matching TRBD2. The CDR3 is 14 residues long. With V trimmed by 6 bases and J by 10 bases, 7 bases remained unmatched. Germline values: CDR1 MNHEY, CDR2 SVGAGI. CDR3 nucleotides: TGTGCCAGCAGGGGACTAGCGGGCCCCCGGGAGCAGTTCTTC. Translation: CASRGLAGPREQFF.

The chain uses TRBV28 and TRBJ1-5, with D maybe TRBD1 (6 bases). CDR1 is MDHEN and CDR2 is SYDVKM in the germline V gene. This CDR3 comprises 13 residues. Trimming shortened V by 6 bases and J by 4 bases, and 10 bases separated the two germline ends. The CDR3 spells CASRQGWNQPQHF. The CDR3 coding sequence is TGTGCCAGCAGGCAGGGGTGGAATCAGCCCCAGCATTTT.

This clone was seen just once. CDR3 in amino acids: CASSVAVTMDSRNYGYTF. The CDR3 region has the DNA TGTGCCAGCAGCGTTGCCGTGACGATGGACAGCAGAAACTATGGCTACACCTTC. The chain combines TRBV9 with TRBJ1-2; TRBD1 might be the D (6 bases). The CDR3 sequence is 18 residues long. With 2 bases removed from V and 2 bases from J, the gap between germline ends came to 22 bases. CDR1 and CDR2 from the germline V gene are SGDLS and YYNGEE. The full variable domain, in which reference TRBV9 and TRBJ1-2 provide the parts outside the CDR3, is DSGVTQTPKHLITATGQRVTLRCSPRSGDLSVYWYQQSLDQGLQFLIQYYNGEERAKGNILERFSAQQFPDLHSELNLSSLELGDSALYFCASSVAVTMDSRNYGYTFGSGTRLTVV.

The V and J genes are TRBV27 and TRBJ1-1; TRBD1 matches 7 bases. The CDR3 covers 14 residues. Germline assignment: CDR1 MNHEY and CDR2 SMNVEV (reference sequence). Trimming at V came to 3 bases and at J to 5 bases, leaving 6 bases not matched to a gene. CDR3 loop: CASSLTGFGTEAFF. In DNA form, the CDR3 reads TGTGCCAGCAGTTTGACAGGGTTTGGGACTGAAGCTTTCTTT.

The rearrangement links TRBV7-9 to TRBJ1-5; D is unclear. V was clipped by 3 bases and J by 0 bases, with 3 bases between them. The CDR3 loop spans 13 amino acids. CDR1 and CDR2 from the germline V gene are SEHNR and FQNEAQ (reference sequence). CDR3 nucleotides: TGTGCCAGCAGCTTCTATAGCAATCAGCCCCAGCATTTT. It specifies CASSFYSNQPQHF.

V and J are TRBV4-1 and TRBJ2-3, with 9 bases fitting TRBD2. Germline-derived CDR1 and CDR2 are MGHRA and YSYEKL. V was clipped by 4 bases and J by 4 bases; unmatched bases: 6. The CDR3 is made up of 15 amino acids. CDR3 region: CASSLVAGDADTQYF. DNA for the CDR3: TGCGCCAGCAGCCTGGTAGCGGGAGATGCAGATACGCAGTATTTT.

The genes are TRBV4-3 and TRBJ1-3; D unresolved. This CDR3 region has 14 residues. Germline assignment: CDR1 LGHNA and CDR2 YSLEER. The V gene lost 4 bases and the J gene lost 7 bases, with 14 bases spanning the gap. CDR3 in DNA: TGCGCCAGCAGCCTAAATATCCTTGTGAACACCATATATTTT. Protein: CASSLNILVNTIYF.

Concerning this clone itself: This CDR3 is also generated by other DNA sequences in the sample. The V and J genes are TRBV27 and TRBJ1-1; D gene unclear. This CDR3 has 14 residues. The V end was cut by 8 bases, the J end by 0 bases, with 13 bases between. Per the germline V gene, CDR1 is MNHEY and CDR2 is SMNVEV (reference sequence). CDR3 loop: CASSPGLLNTEAFF. The CDR3 DNA sequence: TGTGCCAGCTCTCCCGGGCTTTTGAACACTGAAGCTTTCTTT.

This clone was detected once. The chain has TRBV7-9 and TRBJ1-1; D not certain. Germline V gene data show CDR1 as SEHNR and CDR2 as FQNEAQ (reference sequence). The CDR3 totals 17 residues. V was clipped by 1 base and J by 3 bases, with 18 bases between them. CDR3 bases: TGTGCCAGCAGCTTAGGGACGCCTCTCTTTGAGGACACTGAAGCTTTCTTT. It codes for CASSLGTPLFEDTEAFF.

This rearrangement joins TRBV2 to TRBJ1-1; unclear D gene. Trimming stripped 4 bases from V and 4 bases from J, with 7 bases between. The CDR3 loop spans 12 amino acids. The germline V gene encodes CDR1 SNHLY and CDR2 FYNNEI. The CDR3 DNA is TGTGCCAGCAGTGCCGGAGGCACTGAAGCTTTCTTT. As protein: CASSAGGTEAFF.

The chain joins TRBV27 to TRBJ2-5; D perhaps matches TRBD1 (6 bases). V was trimmed by 11 bases and J by 5 bases, leaving 12 bases between them. The germline V gene has CDR1 MNHEY and CDR2 SMNVEV (reference sequence). This CDR3 spans 11 amino acids. The DNA for the CDR3 is TGTGCCGTACAGGGTCGCGAGACCCAGTACTTC. The encoded protein is CAVQGRETQYF.

This chain connects TRBV5-4 to TRBJ1-1, with D uncertain. Germline-derived CDR1 and CDR2 are SGHNT and YYREEE (reference sequence). The CDR3 covers 14 residues. Trimming removed 0 bases from V and 3 bases from J, with 9 bases in between. DNA of the CDR3: TGTGCCAGCAGCTTGGGGTCAGGCGACACTGAAGCTTTCTTT. This gives the protein CASSLGSGDTEAFF.

The rearrangement links TRBV7-2 to TRBJ2-1; 7 bases map to TRBD1. This CDR3 comprises 13 residues. CDR1 and CDR2 from the germline V gene are SGHTA and FQGNSA. The junction had 5 bases not matched to a gene; V was cut back by 0 bases and J by 12 bases. CDR3 nucleotides: TGTGCCAGCAGCTTAGCCCCGGGACAGCTGCAGTTCTTC. It encodes CASSLAPGQLQFF. The full variable domain, with the rest looked up from reference TRBV7-2 and TRBJ2-1, is GAGVSQSPSNKVTEKGKDVELRCDPISGHTALYWYRQSLGQGLEFLIYFQGNSAPDKSGLPSDRFSAERTGGSVSTLTIQRTQQEDSAVYLCASSLAPGQLQFFGPGTRLTVL.

The rearrangement uses TRBV9 and TRBJ1-3; D is unclear. Germline-derived CDR1 and CDR2 are SGDLS and YYNGEE. This CDR3 is built from 15 residues. The ends were cut back, 3 bases at V and 6 bases at J, with 16 bases in the middle. Here the CDR3 reads CASSGTGEGLNTIYF. The CDR3 DNA reads TGTGCCAGCAGCGGTACGGGTGAAGGACTAAACACCATATATTTT.

The chain combines TRBV28 with TRBJ1-1, with D uncertain. Between the trimmed V and J ends, which lost 2 bases and 0 bases, there was a span of 10 bases. The CDR3 contains 15 residues. The germline gives CDR1 MDHEN, CDR2 SYDVKM. The CDR3 reads CASSLPGGLNTEAFF. The CDR3 nucleotides read TGTGCCAGCAGTTTACCGGGAGGATTGAACACTGAAGCTTTCTTT.

The chain has TRBV27 and TRBJ2-7; D may be TRBD1 or TRBD2 (6 bases each). Germline loops: CDR1 MNHEY, CDR2 SMNVEV (reference sequence). The CDR3 loop spans 18 amino acids. Trimming took off 5 bases at V and 5 bases at J, with 28 bases between the two ends. In DNA form, the CDR3 reads TGTGCCAGCAGTACCCGATCGAACAGGGACTCTACCGCCCACGAGCAGTACTTC. It is translated as CASSTRSNRDSTAHEQYF.

This sequence joins TRBV27 and TRBJ2-2; D is perhaps TRBD1 (6 bases). This CDR3 has 16 residues. Germline V gene data show CDR1 as MNHEY and CDR2 as SMNVEV (reference sequence). The germline V and J ends were trimmed by 6 bases and 6 bases, with 20 bases remaining between them. CDR3 DNA sequence: TGTGCCAGCAGCCCCCCCCGGGCAGGGGTAGCCGGGGAGCTGTTTTTT. Translation: CASSPPRAGVAGELFF.

The rearrangement uses TRBV15 and TRBJ2-7; tentative D call: TRBD2 (6 bases). Germline assignment: CDR1 LNHNV and CDR2 YYDKDF (reference sequence). This CDR3 contains 15 residues. The V end was cut by 0 bases, the J end by 2 bases, with 11 bases between. In nucleotides, the CDR3 is TGTGCCACCAGCAGAGAAGCCGGGGGAGCCTACGAGCAGTACTTC. It codes for CATSREAGGAYEQYF.